A single sample is the source of the 6 T cell receptor beta chains below, sequenced in a study of cytomegalovirus exposure and HLA in healthy donors. PCR was performed using 60 Vbeta and 13 Jbeta primers. The table came from immunoSEQ multiplex PCR; TCRdb's copy has only in-frame clones and leaves some out. The data hold 210,000 or so clones, with about 80% observed a single time. The sequenced sample was PBMCs. Receptors were obtained from a woman in her thirties or forties in good health and CMV-seronegative.

The gene calls are TRBV5-1 and TRBJ1-3, with 7 nucleotides matching TRBD1. V lost 5 bases and J lost 0; bases outside the gene matches: 5. The CDR3 is 15 amino acids. Per germline, CDR1 SGHRS and CDR2 YFSETQ. In nucleotides, the CDR3 is TGCGCCAGCAGGTCGGGACAGAGCTCTGGAAACACCATATATTTT. It is translated as CASRSGQSSGNTIYF.

This chain links TRBV7-9 with TRBJ1-1, with 9 bases lining up with TRBD1. The CDR3 covers 16 residues. CDR1 SEHNR and CDR2 FQNEAQ come from the germline V gene (reference sequence). The J segment lost 5 bases and the V segment lost 2 bases, leaving 9 bases of the junction unmatched. CDR3 coding DNA: TGTGCCAGCAGCTTAACCCGTAACAGGGGGCCTACTGAAGCTTTCTTT. Amino acids: CASSLTRNRGPTEAFF.

V and J are TRBV7-9 and TRBJ2-3; 9 bases agree with TRBD2. The J segment lost 4 bases and the V segment lost 2 bases, leaving 4 bases of the junction unmatched. This CDR3 is built from 15 residues. The germline CDR1 and CDR2 sequences are SEHNR and FQNEAQ (reference sequence). The CDR3 loop reads CASSLLSGGPDTQYF. The CDR3 DNA follows: TGTGCCAGCAGCTTATTGAGCGGGGGGCCAGATACGCAGTATTTT.

The CDR3 DNA is TGTGCCAGCAGCTTGAAGCAGAACACTGAAGCTTTCTTT. This gives the protein CASSLKQNTEAFF. This rearrangement joins TRBV5-6 to TRBJ1-1; no definite D call. V lost 1 base and J lost 1, with 5 bases in between. This CDR3 has 13 residues. The germline V gene encodes CDR1 SGHDT and CDR2 YYEEEE.

This chain links TRBV7-8 with TRBJ2-7; 11 nucleotides agree with TRBD2. CDR1 and CDR2 from the germline V gene are SGHVS and FQNEAQ. CDR3 size: 19 residues. Trimming at V came to 1 base and at J to 0 bases, leaving 11 bases not matched to a gene. The CDR3 sequence: CASSLGWLAGGISSYEQYF. The CDR3 nucleotides are TGTGCCAGCAGCTTAGGTTGGCTAGCGGGGGGAATAAGCTCCTACGAGCAGTACTTC.

The chain joins TRBV19 to TRBJ1-1; 8 bases are shared with TRBD1. CDR3 length: 16 residues. The V segment lost 2 bases and the J segment 1 base; nucleotides outside the gene matches: 6. Looked up from germline, CDR1 is LNHDA and CDR2 is SQIVND (reference sequence). The CDR3 is CASSITGGGGNTEAFF. CDR3 DNA: TGTGCCAGTAGTATAACAGGGGGTGGTGGGAACACTGAAGCTTTCTTT.